The next 3 T cell receptor beta chains were all read from a single sample in a study of cytomegalovirus exposure and HLA in healthy donors. Profiling relied on immunoSEQ multiplex PCR, and the TCRdb table lists in-frame clones only, not all of them. The table lists under 250,000 clones, about 90% of them singletons. Sequencing used PBMCs. Source of these receptors: a man aged 18 to 30 in good health and CMV-seropositive.

The chain has TRBV5-1 and TRBJ2-7; D perhaps matches TRBD2 (6 bases). This CDR3 has 13 amino acids. Trimming cost V 4 bases and J 2 bases, with 10 bases left between them. Germline V gene data show CDR1 as SGHRS and CDR2 as YFSETQ. The DNA for the CDR3 is TGCGCCAGCAGCCGGGGGATGACCTACGAGCAGTACTTC. Amino acids: CASSRGMTYEQYF.

J is TRBJ2-7 and V is TRBV11-2; D possibly corresponds to TRBD2 (5 bases). The CDR3 covers 14 residues. The germline V gene encodes CDR1 SGHAT and CDR2 FQNNGV. The V and J ends lost 2 bases and 2 bases respectively, with 10 bases between them. The CDR3 region has the DNA TGTGCCAGCAGCTTATTGGCCGGGGCCTACGAGCAGTACTTC. Protein product: CASSLLAGAYEQYF.

This clone was observed a few times. This sequence joins TRBV10-1 and TRBJ2-2; no firm D call. The CDR3 length is 15 residues. Germline values: CDR1 WNHNN, CDR2 SYGVQD (reference sequence). V gave up 4 bases and J gave up 4 bases, with 13 bases separating them. The CDR3 loop is CASSGDRHITGELFF. The CDR3 region has the DNA TGCGCCAGCAGTGGTGATCGGCACATCACCGGGGAGCTGTTTTTT.